This T cell receptor (beta chain) was found in a study of cytomegalovirus exposure and HLA in healthy donors. For this clone: Its antigen is as yet unknown.

The study ran its PCR with 60 Vbeta and 13 Jbeta primers. Data came from immunoSEQ multiplex PCR; TCRdb stores just in-frame clones and leaves some out. Here the sample spans around 150,000 clones, approximately 80% being singletons. The CDR3 extends over 15 amino acids. Germline CDR1 and CDR2: SNHLY and FYNNEI. V shed 6 bases and J 5 bases; nucleotides not matched to a gene: 9. Broader study findings: Earlier analysis looked at TCR beta V segments, and most were productive about 90% or about 30% of the time.

The sequence was collected from a man between 50 and 59 years old in good health and CMV-seropositive. The specimen was PBMCs. The chain has TRBV2 and TRBJ2-5; the match to TRBD1 covers 10 bases. The chain's CDR3 is CASRDRTGGRETQYF. DNA of the CDR3: TGTGCCAGCAGGGATAGGACAGGGGGTCGCGAGACCCAGTACTTC.